The T cell receptor beta chain described here comes from a study of blood T cell repertoires in COVID-19. Assignments of participants to cohorts depended upon their own reported clinical history. This CDR3 has 17 amino acids. The V end lost 0 bases, the J end lost 2 bases, and 14 bases lay between the germline ends. Germline CDR1 GTSNPN, CDR2 SVGIG (reference sequence). Assay used: immunoSEQ multiplex PCR; TCRdb lists only in-frame clones, some missing. The sample lists some 390,000 clones, around 89% occurring once. Sequenced sample: PBMCs or T cells enriched from blood (not recorded which). The rearrangement joins TRBV30 to TRBJ1-6, with a tentative D call TRBD1 (5 bases). This sequence originates from a man younger than 45 who had recovered from COVID-19. CDR3 amino acids: CAWSVSRVGPYNSPLHF. The CDR3 DNA follows: TGTGCCTGGAGTGTAAGCAGGGTAGGACCCTATAATTCACCCCTCCACTTT.